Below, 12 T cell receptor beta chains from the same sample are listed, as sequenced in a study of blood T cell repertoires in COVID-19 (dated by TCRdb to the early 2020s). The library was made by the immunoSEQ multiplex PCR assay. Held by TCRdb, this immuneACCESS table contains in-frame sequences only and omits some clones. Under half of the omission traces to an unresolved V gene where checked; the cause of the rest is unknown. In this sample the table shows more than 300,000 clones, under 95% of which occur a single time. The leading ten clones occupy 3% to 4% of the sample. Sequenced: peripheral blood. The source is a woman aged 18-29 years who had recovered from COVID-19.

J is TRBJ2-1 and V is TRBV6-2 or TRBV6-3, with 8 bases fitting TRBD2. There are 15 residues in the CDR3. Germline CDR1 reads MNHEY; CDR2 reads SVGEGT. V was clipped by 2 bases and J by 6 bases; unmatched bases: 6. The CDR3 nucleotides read TGTGCCAGCAGTTACAGGACTAGCAGTAGCAATGAGCAGTTCTTC. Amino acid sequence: CASSYRTSSSNEQFF.

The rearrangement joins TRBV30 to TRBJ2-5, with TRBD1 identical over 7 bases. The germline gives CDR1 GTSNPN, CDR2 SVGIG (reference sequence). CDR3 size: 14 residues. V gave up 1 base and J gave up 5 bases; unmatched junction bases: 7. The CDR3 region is CAWSGDSWGETQYF. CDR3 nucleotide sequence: TGTGCCTGGAGTGGGGACAGCTGGGGGGAGACCCAGTACTTC.

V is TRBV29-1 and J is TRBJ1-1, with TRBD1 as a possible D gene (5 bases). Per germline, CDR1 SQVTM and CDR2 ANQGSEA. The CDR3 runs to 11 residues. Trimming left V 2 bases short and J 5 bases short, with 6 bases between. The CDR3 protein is CSVEPGTEAFF. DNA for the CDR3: TGCAGCGTTGAACCAGGGACTGAAGCTTTCTTT.

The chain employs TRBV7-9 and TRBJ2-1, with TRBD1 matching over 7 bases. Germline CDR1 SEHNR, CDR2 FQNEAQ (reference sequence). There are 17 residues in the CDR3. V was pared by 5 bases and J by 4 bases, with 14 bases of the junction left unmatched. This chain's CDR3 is CASSTRTNPGQYNEQFF. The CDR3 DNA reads TGTGCCAGCAGCACACGAACGAACCCGGGACAGTACAATGAGCAGTTCTTC.

CDR3: CAWAVSPDTQYF. Written as DNA, the CDR3 is TGTGCCTGGGCCGTGAGCCCAGATACGCAGTATTTT. The chain has TRBV30 and TRBJ2-3; D remains unclear. This CDR3 comprises 12 residues. CDR1 and CDR2 (germline): GTSNPN, SVGIG (reference sequence). V lost 5 bases and J lost 4, with 10 bases in between.

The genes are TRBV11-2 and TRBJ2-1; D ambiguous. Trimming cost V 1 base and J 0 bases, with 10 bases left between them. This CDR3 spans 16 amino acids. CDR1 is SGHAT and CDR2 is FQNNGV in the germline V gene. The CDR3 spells CASSLVSPSSYNEQFF. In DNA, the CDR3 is TGTGCCAGCAGCTTAGTGTCCCCCAGCTCCTACAATGAGCAGTTCTTC.

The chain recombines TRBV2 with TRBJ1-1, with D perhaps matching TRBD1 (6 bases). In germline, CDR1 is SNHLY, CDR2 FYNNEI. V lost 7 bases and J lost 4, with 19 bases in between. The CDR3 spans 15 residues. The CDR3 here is CASNGGGGRGTEAFF. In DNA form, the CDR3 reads TGTGCCAGCAACGGAGGGGGGGGTCGAGGCACTGAAGCTTTCTTT.

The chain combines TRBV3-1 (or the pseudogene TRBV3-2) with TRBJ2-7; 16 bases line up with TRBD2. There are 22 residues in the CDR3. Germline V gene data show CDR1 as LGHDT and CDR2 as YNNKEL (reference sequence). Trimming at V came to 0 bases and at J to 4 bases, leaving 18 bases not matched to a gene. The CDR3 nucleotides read TGTGCCAGCAGCCAAGAAGCAGTACCGGGACTAGCGGGAGGGCCCCCCCTTTACGAGCAGTACGTC. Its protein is CASSQEAVPGLAGGPPLYEQYV.

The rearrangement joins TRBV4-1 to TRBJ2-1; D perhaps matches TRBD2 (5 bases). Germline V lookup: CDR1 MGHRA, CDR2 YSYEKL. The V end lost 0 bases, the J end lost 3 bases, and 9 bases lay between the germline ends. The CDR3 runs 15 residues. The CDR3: CASSQDGSDYNEQFF. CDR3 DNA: TGCGCCAGCAGCCAAGATGGTAGCGACTACAATGAGCAGTTCTTC.

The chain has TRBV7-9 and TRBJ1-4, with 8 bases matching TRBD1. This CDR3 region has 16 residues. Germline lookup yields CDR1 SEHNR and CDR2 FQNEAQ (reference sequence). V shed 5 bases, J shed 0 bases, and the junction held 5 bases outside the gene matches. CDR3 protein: CASSPDRGATNEKLFF. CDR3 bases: TGTGCCAGCAGCCCCGACAGGGGTGCAACTAATGAAAAACTGTTTTTT.

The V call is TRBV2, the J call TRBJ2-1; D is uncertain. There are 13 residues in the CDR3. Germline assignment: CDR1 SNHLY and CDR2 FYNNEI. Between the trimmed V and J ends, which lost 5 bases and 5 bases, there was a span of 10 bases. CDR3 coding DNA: TGTGCCAGCAGTCGACGAACTAACAATGAGCAGTTCTTC. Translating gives CASSRRTNNEQFF.

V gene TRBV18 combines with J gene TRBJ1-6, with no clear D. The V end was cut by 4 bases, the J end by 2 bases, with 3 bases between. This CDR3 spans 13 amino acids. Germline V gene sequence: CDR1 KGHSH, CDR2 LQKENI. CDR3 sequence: CASSHTYNSPLHF. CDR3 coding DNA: TGTGCCAGCTCACATACCTATAATTCACCCCTCCACTTT.